By share, the clone carrying this TCR beta chain ranks as medium-sized (0.01 to 0.1%). Mouse gene names and germline throughout. The read is 1 residue too short to cover the CDR3 end, so that end is filled in from the germline J gene. There are 14 residues in the CDR3. Germline CDR1 is KGHPV and CDR2 is FQNQEV (reference sequence). With 0 bases removed from V and 0 bases from J, the gap between germline ends came to 6 bases. Time point given: mouse harvest day 7 after allogeneic transplant. Tail vein injection delivered 10^7 T-cell-depleted bone marrow cells and 10^6 splenic CD5+ T cells. Mice had MHC-mismatched B6 into BALB/c GVHD, sampled day 7 or 14. Sequencing of TCRbeta CDR3 at survey depth gave sequences and template counts. Sequenced by immunoSEQ multiplex PCR; TCRdb stores in-frame clones only, minus some. The table shows 9,900 or so clones, with 35% to 40% occurring only once. The source of the sample is a study of tissue T cells after allogeneic stem cell transplantation.

The source material was skin. The chain links TRBV26 to TRBJ2-7, with D hard to call. The clonotype was recovered from a female BALB/c mouse given C57BL/6 T cells with graft-versus-host disease after an allogeneic hematopoietic cell transplant. The part of the CDR3 DNA that was read is TGTGCCAGCAGTCTGTCACAGAGCTCCTATGAACAGTAC. Translated: CASSLSQSSYEQY. The full-length CDR3 reads as CASSLSQSSYEQYF.